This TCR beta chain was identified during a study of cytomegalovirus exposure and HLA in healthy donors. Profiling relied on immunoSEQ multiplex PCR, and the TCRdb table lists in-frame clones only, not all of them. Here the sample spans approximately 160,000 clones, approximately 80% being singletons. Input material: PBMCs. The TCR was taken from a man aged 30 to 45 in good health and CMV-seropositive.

The CDR3 here is CASRGDYEQYF. DNA for the CDR3: TGTGCCAGCAGAGGGGACTACGAGCAGTACTTC. The chain employs TRBV7-9 and TRBJ2-7; perhaps TRBD1 as D (5 bases). Germline CDR1 SEHNR, CDR2 FQNEAQ (reference sequence). The CDR3 sequence is 11 residues long. The V end was cut by 6 bases, the J end by 3 bases, with 6 bases between. The full variable domain, completed using reference TRBV7-9 and TRBJ2-7, is DTGVSQNPRHKITKRGQNVTFRCDPISEHNRLYWYRQTLGQGPEFLTYFQNEAQLEKSRLLSDRFSAERPKGSFSTLEIQRTEQGDSAMYLCASRGDYEQYFGPGTRLTVT.